The 26 T cell receptor beta chains in this list originate from one sample, sequenced in a study of blood T cells in healthy people across ages. Primers used in a second PCR of roughly 6 to 11 cycles were a sample-barcoded 5' primer and a J-beta primer mix. TCRdb re-called the 5' RACE reads through MiXCR, storing one row per CDR3 protein. The sample has 780,000 or so distinct CDR3 sequences; approximately 60% are singletons. The sequenced sample was blood. All receptors derive from a man aged 40-50 years in good health.

The chain couples TRBV24-1 to TRBJ2-5; D is unclear. Looked up from germline, CDR1 is KGHDR and CDR2 is SFDVKD. Trimming stripped 9 bases from V and 0 bases from J, with 10 bases between. The CDR3 spans 13 residues. CDR3 DNA: TGTGCCACCCAAACGGATTACCAAGAGACCCAGTACTTC. This sequence encodes CATQTDYQETQYF.

This chain connects TRBV11-2 to TRBJ1-1; possibly TRBD1 for D (6 bases). V gave up 6 bases and J gave up 1 base, with 18 bases separating them. The germline V gene has CDR1 SGHAT and CDR2 FQNNGV. This CDR3 is built from 16 residues. In DNA, the CDR3 is TGTGCCAGCAGTTTTAGGGGGGCTCAACGGAACACTGAAGCTTTCTTT. This codes for CASSFRGAQRNTEAFF. Supplemented by reference TRBV11-2 and TRBJ1-1, the full variable domain reads EAGVAQSPRYKIIEKRQSVAFWCNPISGHATLYWYQQILGQGPKLLIQFQNNGVVDDSQLPKDRFSAERLKGVDSTLKIQPAKLEDSAVYLCASSFRGAQRNTEAFFGQGTRLTVV.

V gene TRBV27 combines with J gene TRBJ2-3; 7 bases line up with TRBD2. V lost 0 bases, J lost 4 bases, and 13 bases stayed unmatched. Germline CDR1 and CDR2: MNHEY and SMNVEV (reference sequence). This CDR3 is 18 amino acids long. This CDR3 is CASSLSSFGGGTADTQYF. The CDR3 region has the DNA TGTGCCAGCAGTTTATCGAGTTTTGGGGGGGGGACGGCAGATACGCAGTATTTT.

V is TRBV7-3 and J is TRBJ2-1, with TRBD2 identical over 14 bases. V shed 5 bases and J 0 bases; nucleotides not matched to a gene: 6. The CDR3 runs to 18 residues. CDR1 and CDR2 (germline): SGHTA, FQGTGA. CDR3 bases: TGTGCCAGCAGCCCCGGACTAGCGGGAGGTAGCTCCTACAATGAGCAGTTCTTC. Protein sequence: CASSPGLAGGSSYNEQFF.

This chain connects TRBV12-3 or TRBV12-4 to TRBJ2-1; D ambiguous. V lost 5 bases and J lost 5, with 13 bases in between. The CDR3 contains 14 residues. This CDR3 is CASSKTKSHNEQFF. Here the CDR3 DNA reads TGTGCCAGCAGTAAGACAAAGTCCCACAATGAGCAGTTCTTC.

Here the CDR3 DNA reads TGTGCCAGCAGCCAAGATCCCGGCTATAGCAATCAGCCCCAGCATTTT. Translation: CASSQDPGYSNQPQHF. This chain joins TRBV4-2 and TRBJ1-5; D is uncertain. Germline V gene data show CDR1 as LGHNA and CDR2 as YNFKEQ. This CDR3 contains 16 residues. V gave up 0 bases and J gave up 0 bases, with 9 bases separating them.

This sequence joins TRBV7-2 and TRBJ2-7, with 9 bases identical to TRBD2. The CDR3 extends over 14 amino acids. V shed 6 bases and J 6 bases; nucleotides not matched to a gene: 9. Germline CDR1 reads SGHTA; CDR2 reads FQGNSA. CDR3 sequence: CASSSGAGGIEQYF. CDR3 bases: TGTGCCAGCAGTTCCGGAGCGGGAGGAATCGAGCAGTACTTC.

This chain uses TRBV27 with TRBJ2-3; tentative D call: TRBD1 (5 bases). The CDR3 spans 15 residues. CDR1 and CDR2 (germline): MNHEY, SMNVEV (reference sequence). With 5 bases removed from V and 4 bases from J, the gap between germline ends came to 16 bases. The CDR3 DNA reads as TGTGCCAGCAGTGTTAGACAGCTTGGGGCAGATACGCAGTATTTT. Its translation: CASSVRQLGADTQYF.

The V and J genes are TRBV6-2 or TRBV6-3 and TRBJ2-1, with 7 positions matching TRBD1. Germline V gene sequence: CDR1 MNHEY, CDR2 SVGEGT. The CDR3 has 16 amino acids. The V and J ends lost 2 bases and 2 bases, in that order; junction bases with no gene match: 6. CDR3 protein: CASSYRGLVPYNEQFF. CDR3 sequence (DNA): TGTGCCAGCAGTTACAGGGGGCTAGTACCCTACAATGAGCAGTTCTTC.

The chain uses TRBV5-5 and TRBJ2-5; D unresolved. With the DNA end fitting TRBJ2-7 better, the J assignment may be wrong. CDR3 length: 14 residues. CDR1 is SGHKS and CDR2 is YYEKEE in the germline V gene (reference sequence). DNA of the CDR3: TGTGCCAGCAGCTCCGGTATAGGACCCGGCGAGCAGTACTTC. Protein: CASSSGIGPGEQYF.

This clonotype was detected a few times. This sequence joins TRBV5-5 and TRBJ2-7; D remains ambiguous. V lost 0 bases, J lost 8 bases, and 12 bases lay in between. This CDR3 is 13 amino acids long. CDR1 and CDR2 (germline): SGHKS, YYEKEE (reference sequence). The CDR3 coding sequence is TGTGCCAGCAGCTTGGAAGATCTGACAAAGCAGTACTTC. This translates into CASSLEDLTKQYF.

The rearrangement links TRBV7-6 to TRBJ2-7, with a weak D call TRBD2 (5 bases). CDR3 length equals 15 residues. V lost 5 bases and J 2 bases, leaving 16 bases between the germline ends. Germline CDR1 reads SGHVS; CDR2 reads FNYEAQ. The CDR3 loop reads CASSPLGGSPYEQYF. CDR3 DNA: TGTGCCAGCAGCCCCCTTGGAGGTTCGCCCTACGAGCAGTACTTC.

Only a few counts were recorded for this clonotype. The CDR3, as DNA: TGTGCCAGCAGCTTTCCCACCGGGACAGGGGCCCCTGGCTACACCTTC. Its translation is CASSFPTGTGAPGYTF. This chain connects TRBV7-2 to TRBJ1-2; 10 bases agree with TRBD1. Germline CDR1 is SGHTA and CDR2 is FQGNSA. There are 16 residues in the CDR3. Trimming removed 3 bases from V and 7 bases from J; junction bases left unmatched: 11. The whole variable domain, remainder taken from reference TRBV7-2 and TRBJ1-2, is GAGVSQSPSNKVTEKGKDVELRCDPISGHTALYWYRQSLGQGLEFLIYFQGNSAPDKSGLPSDRFSAERTGGSVSTLTIQRTQQEDSAVYLCASSFPTGTGAPGYTFGSGTRLTVV.

The chain joins TRBV7-6 to TRBJ2-7; perhaps TRBD1 as D (6 bases). The CDR3 totals 13 residues. Deletions cut 1 base from V and 4 bases from J, with 8 bases between. Per the germline V gene, CDR1 is SGHVS and CDR2 is FNYEAQ. As DNA, the CDR3 is TGTGCCAGCAGCTTAGATCAGGGGTACGAGCAGTACTTC. It codes for CASSLDQGYEQYF.

The rearrangement uses TRBV9 and TRBJ2-1; D is unclear. V lost 3 bases and J lost 5, with 6 bases in between. From germline, CDR1 is SGDLS and CDR2 YYNGEE. The CDR3 runs to 12 residues. CDR3 residues: CASSAVDNEQFF. CDR3 DNA sequence: TGTGCCAGCAGCGCAGTAGACAATGAGCAGTTCTTC.

The CDR3 region has the DNA TGCGCCAGCAGCCAAGTTCCGGACAGGGATTCACCCCTCCACTTT. Translated: CASSQVPDRDSPLHF. The chain joins TRBV4-1 to TRBJ1-6; the match to TRBD1 covers 8 bases. The germline gives CDR1 MGHRA, CDR2 YSYEKL. Unmatched junction bases numbered 4, after V lost 1 base and J lost 8 bases. The CDR3 covers 15 residues.

The chain is built from TRBV5-6 and TRBJ2-3; D remains unclear. CDR1 is SGHDT and CDR2 is YYEEEE in the germline V gene. This CDR3 contains 14 residues. Trimming stripped 0 bases from V and 7 bases from J, with 12 bases between. CDR3 region: CASSLVSGAHTQYF. The CDR3 region has the DNA TGTGCCAGCAGCTTGGTGTCTGGTGCGCATACGCAGTATTTT.

This clonotype was observed at least ten times. The chain combines TRBV28 with TRBJ2-3; D remains ambiguous. V was trimmed by 3 bases and J by 6 bases, leaving 7 bases between them. CDR1 is MDHEN, CDR2 SYDVKM, per germline. The CDR3 covers 12 residues. This chain's CDR3 is CASSLSPDTQYF. CDR3 bases: TGTGCCAGCAGTTTGAGTCCTGATACGCAGTATTTT.

This clonotype showed up just once. The rearrangement uses TRBV20-1 and TRBJ2-7; D ambiguous. The J call is in doubt because the DNA end fits TRBJ2-5 better. Per the germline V gene, CDR1 is DFQATT and CDR2 is SNEGSKA (reference sequence). The CDR3 consists of 12 residues. The CDR3 sequence is CSALGLTGTQYF. CDR3 in DNA: TGCAGTGCTCTCGGTTTAACCGGGACCCAGTACTTC.

V usage is TRBV14 and J usage is TRBJ2-5; 14 nucleotides line up with TRBD2. The tail of the sequence fits TRBJ2-7 better, so the J call may be wrong. Germline V gene lookup returns CDR1 SGHDN and CDR2 FVKESK. The length of the CDR3 is 17 residues. The CDR3 loop reads CASSQTGLAGAVYEQYF. The CDR3 DNA reads as TGTGCCAGCAGCCAAACGGGACTAGCGGGAGCGGTTTACGAGCAGTACTTC.

In its sample, this clonotype was seen a few times. The chain couples TRBV5-1 to TRBJ2-1; 12 bases line up with TRBD2. Trimming took 0 bases from V and 9 from J; bases not matched to a gene: 10. Germline CDR1 is SGHRS and CDR2 is YFSETQ. The CDR3 sequence is 17 residues long. Here the CDR3 reads CASSLGPLAGGPGEQFF. The CDR3 DNA reads TGCGCCAGCAGCTTGGGACCCCTAGCGGGGGGGCCAGGTGAGCAGTTCTTC.

The rearrangement joins TRBV4-1 to TRBJ1-1, with D possibly TRBD1 on 6 matching bases. CDR1 and CDR2 from the germline V gene are MGHRA and YSYEKL. This CDR3 comprises 15 residues. Trimming left V 5 bases short and J 0 bases short, with 13 bases between. The CDR3 nucleotides are TGCGCCAGCAGCTTTACCGCAGGGGTGAACACTGAAGCTTTCTTT. It codes for CASSFTAGVNTEAFF.

This clonotype was picked up many times. The chain has TRBV7-9 and TRBJ2-3, with no clear D. The CDR3 is made up of 17 amino acids. Germline V gene lookup returns CDR1 SEHNR and CDR2 FQNEAQ (reference sequence). Trimming took off 3 bases at V and 2 bases at J, with 18 bases between the two ends. CDR3 residues: CASSFAVASGPTDTQYF. In DNA, the CDR3 is TGTGCCAGCAGCTTTGCGGTAGCTTCCGGCCCCACAGATACGCAGTATTTT.

The rearrangement uses TRBV7-9 and TRBJ2-6, with D possibly being TRBD1 (5 bases). The CDR3 is made up of 15 amino acids. Germline-derived CDR1 and CDR2 are SEHNR and FQNEAQ (reference sequence). V shed 5 bases and J shed 4 bases, with 12 bases lying between them. Written as DNA, the CDR3 is TGTGCCAGCAGCGGACAAACCAGGGGGGCCAACGTCCTGACTTTC. Its translation: CASSGQTRGANVLTF.

The gene calls are TRBV6-2 or TRBV6-3 and TRBJ1-1; possibly TRBD1 for D (5 bases). V lost 0 bases, J lost 7 bases, and 9 bases lay in between. The CDR3 has 13 residues. The germline gives CDR1 MNHEY, CDR2 SVGEGT. CDR3 amino acids: CASSYSYRFEAFF. The CDR3 DNA reads as TGTGCCAGCAGTTACTCCTACAGGTTTGAAGCTTTCTTT.

This clonotype has only a few counts. The chain carries TRBV7-8 and TRBJ2-7; tentative D call: TRBD1 (5 bases). V was pared by 2 bases and J by 3 bases, with 11 bases between. CDR1 SGHVS and CDR2 FQNEAQ come from the germline V gene. The CDR3 is 14 residues long. The CDR3 DNA reads TGTGCCAGCAGCTTACTTGCCAGGGACTACGAGCAGTACTTC. Translation gives CASSLLARDYEQYF. Full variable domain (missing parts from reference TRBV7-8 and TRBJ2-7): GAGVSQSPRYKVAKRGQDVALRCDPISGHVSLFWYQQALGQGPEFLTYFQNEAQLDKSGLPSDRFFAERPEGSVSTLKIQRTQQEDSAVYLCASSLLARDYEQYFGPGTRLTVT.